The 10 T cell receptor beta chains in this list originate from one sample, sequenced in a study of CD8+CD57+ T cells in acquired aplastic anemia. Profiles of TCR beta VDJ and CDR3 were generated from a genomic DNA template. A single record per CDR3 protein comes from TCRdb applying MiXCR to the reads. The table shows over 150,000 distinct CDR3 sequences, with more than 60% occurring only once. Patients selected for sequencing had displayed CD8+CD57+ cell expansion by flow cytometry. What was sequenced was sorted CD4+, CD8+, or CD8+CD57+ T cells (not recorded which) from PBMCs. The receptors originated from a human donor with aplastic anemia.

The CDR3 region is CASSLQATGNSPLHF. In DNA, the CDR3 is TGTGCCAGCAGCCTACAGGCTACGGGAAATTCACCCCTCCACTTT. The V and J genes are TRBV7-3 and TRBJ1-6; possibly TRBD1 for D (5 bases). There are 15 residues in the CDR3. Trimming took off 5 bases at V and 7 bases at J, with 15 bases between the two ends. The V gene's germline CDR1 is SGHTA and CDR2 FQGTGA.

The V gene is TRBV9, the J gene TRBJ2-2; no reliable D call. The CDR3 has 12 residues. V gave up 2 bases and J gave up 7 bases, with 6 bases separating them. The germline V gene encodes CDR1 SGDLS and CDR2 YYNGEE. This CDR3 is CASSVSSGELFF. Written as DNA, the CDR3 is TGTGCCAGCAGCGTCTCTAGCGGGGAGCTGTTTTTT.

This clonotype was seen a handful of times. Sequence at one end of the junction differs from germline and may be a read error. The chain is built from TRBV7-6 and TRBJ2-7; TRBD2 is a possible D gene (7 bases). CDR1 and CDR2 (germline): SGHVS, FNYEAQ. The CDR3 consists of 16 residues. CDR3 protein: CTSSRNPGGLSYEQYF. CDR3 in DNA: TGTACCAGCAGCCGGAATCCGGGGGGCCTCTCCTACGAGCAGTACTTC.

The chain carries TRBV15 and TRBJ2-7, with TRBD1 matching 7 bases. V was clipped by 2 bases and J by 3 bases; unmatched bases: 4. The CDR3 covers 14 residues. CDR1 is LNHNV and CDR2 is YYDKDF in the germline V gene (reference sequence). The CDR3 region has the DNA TGTGCCACCAGCAGACGGGACAGAGACTACGAGCAGTACTTC. This gives the protein CATSRRDRDYEQYF. Full variable domain (missing parts from reference TRBV15 and TRBJ2-7): DAMVIQNPRYQVTQFGKPVTLSCSQTLNHNVMYWYQQKSSQAPKLLFHYYDKDFNNEADTPDNFQSRRPNTSFCFLDIRSPGLGDTAMYLCATSRRDRDYEQYFGPGTRLTVT.

V usage is TRBV24-1 and J usage is TRBJ2-1; D is unresolved. Germline loops: CDR1 KGHDR, CDR2 SFDVKD. The CDR3 is 11 amino acids. V shed 3 bases and J shed 7 bases, with 3 bases lying between them. The CDR3 reads CATSDVNEQFF. For the CDR3, the DNA is TGTGCCACCAGTGATGTAAATGAGCAGTTCTTC.

Only one count was recorded for this clonotype. J is TRBJ2-3 and V is TRBV29-1; 13 bases fit TRBD2. This CDR3 has 16 residues. Germline CDR1 reads SQVTM; CDR2 reads ANQGSEA. The V gene end was trimmed by 6 bases and the J gene end by 4 bases; junction bases not matched to a gene: 10. Written as DNA, the CDR3 is TGCAGCGTACTTGGGACTAGCGGGATGTTGGCAGATACGCAGTATTTT. Its translation is CSVLGTSGMLADTQYF.

This clonotype was detected only once. The chain has TRBV11-3 and TRBJ1-6; D ambiguous. CDR1 is SGHNT and CDR2 is YENEEA in the germline V gene. V was shortened by 3 bases and J by 0 bases, with 9 bases between the two germline ends. CDR3 size: 16 residues. The CDR3 DNA follows: TGTGCCAGCAGCTTCCGGGAACCCTCCTATAATTCACCCCTCCACTTT. Its translation: CASSFREPSYNSPLHF.

V usage is TRBV10-2 and J usage is TRBJ1-2, with D tentatively TRBD1 (5 bases). V lost 1 base and J 12 bases, leaving 15 bases between the germline ends. Germline values: CDR1 WSHSY, CDR2 SAAADI. The CDR3 loop spans 13 amino acids. As DNA, the CDR3 is TGCGCCAGCAGTGAGTTCCCAGGGTTAGCTGACACCTTC. Its protein product is CASSEFPGLADTF.

Turning to this clonotype: A clone one base away is much larger, so this may be a read error. V is TRBV6-1 and J is TRBJ2-5, with 9 bases aligning to TRBD1. Germline CDR1 reads MNHNS; CDR2 reads SASEGT. CDR3 length: 15 residues. In DNA form, the CDR3 reads TGTGCCAGCAGTAGTACTACAGGGGGCCAAGAGACCCGGTACTTC. Encoded protein: CASSSTTGGQETRYF.

The chain uses TRBV19 and TRBJ2-3; TRBD1 is a possible D gene (8 bases). Germline V gives CDR1 LNHDA, CDR2 SQIVND (reference sequence). V dropped 4 bases and J dropped 4 bases, with 18 bases sitting between them. The CDR3 runs to 16 residues. CDR3 in amino acids: CASSTRTGREPDTQYF. In nucleotides, the CDR3 is TGTGCCAGTAGTACTCGGACAGGGCGGGAGCCAGATACGCAGTATTTT.